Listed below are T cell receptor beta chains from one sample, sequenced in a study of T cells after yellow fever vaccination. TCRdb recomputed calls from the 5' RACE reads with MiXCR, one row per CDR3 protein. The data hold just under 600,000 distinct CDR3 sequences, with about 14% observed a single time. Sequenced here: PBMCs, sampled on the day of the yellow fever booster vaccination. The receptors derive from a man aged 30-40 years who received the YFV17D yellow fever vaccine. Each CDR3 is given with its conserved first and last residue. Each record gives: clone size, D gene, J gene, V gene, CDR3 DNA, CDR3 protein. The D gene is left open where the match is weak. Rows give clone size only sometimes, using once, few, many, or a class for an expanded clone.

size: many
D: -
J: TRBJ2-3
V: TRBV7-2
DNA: TGTGCCAGCAGCTTAGAGCCTGAAGCCACAGATACGCAGTATTTT
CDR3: CASSLEPEATDTQYF

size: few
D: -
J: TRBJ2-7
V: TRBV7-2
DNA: TGTGCCAGCAGCTCCCTCCCAGGTAACTACGAGCAGTACTTC
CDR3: CASSSLPGNYEQYF

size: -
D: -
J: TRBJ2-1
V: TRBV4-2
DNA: TGTGCCAGGGGCCCCGCGCTCCCGGGCGACTACAATGAGCAGTTCTTC
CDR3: CARGPALPGDYNEQFF

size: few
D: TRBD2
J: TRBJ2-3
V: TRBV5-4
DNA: TGTGCCAGCAGCTTGGCCATTAGCGGGACTAGCACAGATACGCAGTATTTT
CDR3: CASSLAISGTSTDTQYF

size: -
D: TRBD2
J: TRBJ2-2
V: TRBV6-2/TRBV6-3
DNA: TGTGCCAGCAGCCTACTAGCGGGACTTAGCGGGGAGCTGTTTTTT
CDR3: CASSLLAGLSGELFF

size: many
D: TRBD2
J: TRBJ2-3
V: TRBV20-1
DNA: TGCAGTGCTAGAGATCCGGGAGGGCCAGCTACGCAGTATTTT
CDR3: CSARDPGGPATQYF

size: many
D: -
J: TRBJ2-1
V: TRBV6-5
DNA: TGTGCCAGCAGTTACTCCCCTTTGAGAGGCCCGCATCCCTACAATGAGCAGTTCTTC
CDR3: CASSYSPLRGPHPYNEQFF

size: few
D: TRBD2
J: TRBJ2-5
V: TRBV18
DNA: TGTGCCAGCTCACCAAGAGGACTAGCGGGAGGCCAAGAGACCCAGTACTTC
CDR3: CASSPRGLAGGQETQYF

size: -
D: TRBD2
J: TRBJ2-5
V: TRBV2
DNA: TGTGCCAGCGGCCTAGCGGGAAACCCTCAAGAGACCCAGTACTTC
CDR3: CASGLAGNPQETQYF

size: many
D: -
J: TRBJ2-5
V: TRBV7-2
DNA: TGTGCCAGCAGCCCTGATAGGGGGAGGCAAGAGACCCAGTACTTC
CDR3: CASSPDRGRQETQYF

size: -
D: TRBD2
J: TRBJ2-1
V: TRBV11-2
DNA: TGTGCCAGCAGCGACCGACTAGCGGGAGCCGGGGATGAGCAGTTCTTC
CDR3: CASSDRLAGAGDEQFF

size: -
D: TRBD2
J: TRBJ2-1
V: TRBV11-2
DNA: TGTGCCAGCAGCTTAGATTACCGGTTCGAAGAGCGGGAGATAGGTGGTGAGCAGTTCTTC
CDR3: CASSLDYRFEEREIGGEQFF

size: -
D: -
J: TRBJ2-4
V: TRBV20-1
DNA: TGCAGTGCTCTAGTCCCAACGGCCAAATACATTCAGTACTTC
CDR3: CSALVPTAKYIQYF

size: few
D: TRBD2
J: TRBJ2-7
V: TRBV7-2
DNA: TGTGCCAGCAGCTCTGGGGGGGGTGTGTACGAGCAGTACTTC
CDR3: CASSSGGGVYEQYF

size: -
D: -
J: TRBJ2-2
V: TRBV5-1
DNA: TGCGCCAGCAGTCCCGTGGGGGGAACCGGGGAGCTGTTTTTT
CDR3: CASSPVGGTGELFF

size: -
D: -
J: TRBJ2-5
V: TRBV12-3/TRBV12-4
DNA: TGTGCCAGCAGTAATTACAGCCAAGAGACCCAGTACTTC
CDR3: CASSNYSQETQYF

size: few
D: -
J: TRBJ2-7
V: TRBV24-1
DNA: TGTGCCACCAGTGAGGGGGGGCGAGGCGAGCAGTACTTC
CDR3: CATSEGGRGEQYF

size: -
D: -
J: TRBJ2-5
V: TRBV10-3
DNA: TGTGGCATCAGTGAGTACCAAGAGACCCAGTACTTC
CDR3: CGISEYQETQYF

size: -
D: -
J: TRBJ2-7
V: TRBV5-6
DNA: TGTGCCAGCAGCGAGACTAGGGTCGGCGAGCAGTACTTC
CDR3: CASSETRVGEQYF

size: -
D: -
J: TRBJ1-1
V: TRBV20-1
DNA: TGCAGTGCTAGCGCTATTGAAGCTTTCTTT
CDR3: CSASAIEAFF

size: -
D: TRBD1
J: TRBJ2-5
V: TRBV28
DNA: TGTGCCAGCATTGGGGACAGGCCCCAACTGGCCCAGTACTTC
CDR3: CASIGDRPQLAQYF

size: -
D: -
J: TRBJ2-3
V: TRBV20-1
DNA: TGCAGTGCTAGAGGACAGTTCGCAGATACGCAGTATTTT
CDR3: CSARGQFADTQYF

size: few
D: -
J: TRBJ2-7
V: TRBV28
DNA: TGTGCCAGCAGTCCCGGTAAAAACGAGCAGTACTTC
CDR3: CASSPGKNEQYF

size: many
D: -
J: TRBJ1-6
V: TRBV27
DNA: TGTGCCAGCAGTTCGCAGAATTCACCCCTCCACTTT
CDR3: CASSSQNSPLHF

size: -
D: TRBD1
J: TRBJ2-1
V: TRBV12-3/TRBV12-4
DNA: TGTGCCAGCAGTTTATCCTGGACAGGGGATCTGGATGAGCAGTTCTTC
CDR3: CASSLSWTGDLDEQFF

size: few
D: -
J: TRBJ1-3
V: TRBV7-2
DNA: TGTGCCAGCAGCTTAAATCCTCCGGGGGCTGGAAACACCATATATTTT
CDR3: CASSLNPPGAGNTIYF

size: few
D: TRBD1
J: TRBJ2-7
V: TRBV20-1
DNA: TGCAGTGCTAGAGATCGCGACAGGGGGTCACGGGAGCAGTACTTC
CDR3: CSARDRDRGSREQYF

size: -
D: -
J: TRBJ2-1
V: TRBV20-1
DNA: TGCAGTGCTATGGCGGGGAGCTCCTACAATGAGCAGTTCTTC
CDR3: CSAMAGSSYNEQFF

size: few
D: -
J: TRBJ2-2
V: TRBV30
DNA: TGTGCCTGGAACCAGGACACCGGGGAGCTGTTTTTT
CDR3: CAWNQDTGELFF

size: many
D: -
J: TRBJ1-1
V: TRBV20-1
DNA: TGCAGTGCTAGTTTCGATGAAGCTTTCTTT
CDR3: CSASFDEAFF

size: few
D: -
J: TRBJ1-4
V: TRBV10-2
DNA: TGCGCCAGCAGTTCGGACAGACCAACTAATGAAAAACTGTTTTTT
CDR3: CASSSDRPTNEKLFF

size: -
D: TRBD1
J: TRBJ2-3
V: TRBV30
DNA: TGTGCCTGGAGTACAGGGGACCCAGATACGCAGTATTTT
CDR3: CAWSTGDPDTQYF

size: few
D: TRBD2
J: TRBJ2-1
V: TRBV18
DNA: TGTGCCAGCTCACCCAGACAGCGGGGCATCTACAATGAGCAGTTCTTC
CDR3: CASSPRQRGIYNEQFF

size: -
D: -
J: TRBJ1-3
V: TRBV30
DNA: TGTGCCTGGAGTGGGGGACTCGGAAACACCATATATTTT
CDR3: CAWSGGLGNTIYF

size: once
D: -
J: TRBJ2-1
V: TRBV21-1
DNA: TGTGCCAGCAGCAAAGGTAGAATAAGCTCCTACAATGAGCAGTTCTTC
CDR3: CASSKGRISSYNEQFF

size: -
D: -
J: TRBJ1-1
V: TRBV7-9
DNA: TGTGCCAGCAGCTCTCAGACAGGAACCCTTGAAGCTTTCTTT
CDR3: CASSSQTGTLEAFF

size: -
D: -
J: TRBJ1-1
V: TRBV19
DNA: TGTGCCAGCTGGACGGTGAACACTGAAGCTTTCTTT
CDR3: CASWTVNTEAFF

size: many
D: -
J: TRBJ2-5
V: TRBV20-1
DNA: TGCAGTGCTAACCGGGGGGCACAAGAGACCCAGTACTTC
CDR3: CSANRGAQETQYF

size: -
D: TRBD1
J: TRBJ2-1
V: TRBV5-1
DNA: TGCGCCAGCAGCTTGGCACCGGGGACAGGGAGGAATGAGCAGTTCTTC
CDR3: CASSLAPGTGRNEQFF

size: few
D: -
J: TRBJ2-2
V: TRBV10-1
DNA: TGCGCCAGCAGGGACGGGAGTTACGGGGAGCTGTTTTTT
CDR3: CASRDGSYGELFF

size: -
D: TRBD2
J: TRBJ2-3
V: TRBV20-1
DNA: TGCAGATCCATAGCGGGAGGAGGGGATACGCAGTATTTT
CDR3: CRSIAGGGDTQYF